This TCR beta chain was sequenced for a study of shared clonotypes between healthy human individuals. The V segment lost 1 base and the J segment 1 base; nucleotides outside the gene matches: 4. The germline CDR1 and CDR2 sequences are SGHTA and FQGNSA. This CDR3 spans 16 amino acids. Sequencing was performed with immunoSEQ multiplex PCR; in TCRdb, only in-frame clones are kept and a portion is missing. The repertoire holds just over 2,000,000 clones, 95% seen once, with about 0.13% in the top ten. About this clone: The same CDR3 arises from other DNA sequences in this sample as well.

The chain couples TRBV7-2 to TRBJ2-5, with 9 bases lining up with TRBD2. Sequenced material: naive CD4+ T cells sorted from blood. Specified subset: CD45RA+ positively selected. This TCR was recovered from a man aged 18 to 30 in good health. As DNA, the CDR3 is TGTGCCAGCAGCTTAGGTCCAGCGGGAGGCCAAGAGACCCAGTACTTC. Protein: CASSLGPAGGQETQYF.